The T cell receptor (beta chain) described here comes from a study of T-cell reconstitution after alpha-beta-depleted transplantation in children. This clonotype was seen more than once but under ten times. Its antigen is undetermined. Whole-study findings and limits: After transplant, high TCRbeta diversity at day 60 in some patients arose from surviving recipient T cells and thymic progenitors. The origin of alpha-beta T cells about two months after transplant was reportedly several hundred expanded graft clones. Newly produced T cells mostly provided counts and TCRbeta diversity after one year, as hyperexpanded clones declined.

The CDR3 contains 13 residues. Germline V gene lookup returns CDR1 GTSNPN and CDR2 SVGIG (reference sequence). Between the trimmed V and J ends, which lost 2 bases and 9 bases, there was a span of 13 bases. During its preparation, the TCRbeta library received unique molecular identifiers. TCRdb re-called the PCR reads with MiXCR, one entry per CDR3 protein. There are about 250,000 distinct CDR3 sequences in the sample; about 24% occur only once, and about 5% lies in the top ten. The chain joins TRBV30 to TRBJ2-2, with a possible D match to TRBD2 (5 bases). The source is a female patient aged 2-10 years who had a stem cell transplant for congenital amegakaryocytic thrombocytopenia, so the T cells may come from the graft donor. The source material was PBMCs, mostly from graft donor cells, sampled 360 days after TCRalphabeta/CD19-depleted stem cell transplant. DNA for the CDR3: TGTGCCTGGAGTACGGCCAGAGGGCGGGAGCTGTTTTTT. It specifies CAWSTARGRELFF.